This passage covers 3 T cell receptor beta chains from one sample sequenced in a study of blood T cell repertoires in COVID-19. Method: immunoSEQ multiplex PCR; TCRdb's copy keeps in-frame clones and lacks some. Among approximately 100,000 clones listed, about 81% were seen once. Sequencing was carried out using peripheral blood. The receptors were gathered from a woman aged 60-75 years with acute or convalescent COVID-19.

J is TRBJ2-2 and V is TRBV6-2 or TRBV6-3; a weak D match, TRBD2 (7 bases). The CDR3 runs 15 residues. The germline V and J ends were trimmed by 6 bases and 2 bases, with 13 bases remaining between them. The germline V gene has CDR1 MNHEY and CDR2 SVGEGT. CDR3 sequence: CASSLGGGNTGELFF. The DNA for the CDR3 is TGTGCCAGCAGCCTAGGGGGGGGCAACACCGGGGAGCTGTTTTTT.

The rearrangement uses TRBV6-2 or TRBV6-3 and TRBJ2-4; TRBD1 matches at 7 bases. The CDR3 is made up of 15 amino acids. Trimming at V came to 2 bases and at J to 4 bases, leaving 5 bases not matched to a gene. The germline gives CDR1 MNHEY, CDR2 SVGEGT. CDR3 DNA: TGTGCCAGCAGTTACGTGGGCAGGGGGAAAAACATTCAGTACTTC. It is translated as CASSYVGRGKNIQYF.

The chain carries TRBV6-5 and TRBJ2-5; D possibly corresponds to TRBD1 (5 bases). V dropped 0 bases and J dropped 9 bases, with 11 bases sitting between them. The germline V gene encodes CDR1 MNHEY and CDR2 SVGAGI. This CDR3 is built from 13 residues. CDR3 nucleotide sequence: TGTGCCAGCAGTTACTCGACAGAAGGACCCCAGTACTTC. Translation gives CASSYSTEGPQYF.